A selection of T cell receptor beta chains follows, all from one sample in a study of identifying expanded T cells in peripheral blood. TCRdb's table, derived via immunoSEQ multiplex PCR, lists solely in-frame clones and lacks some. Of around 100,000 clones listed, approximately 88% are singletons. Sequencing was carried out using blood. The receptors originated from a person aged 18-70 years in good health. Both conserved end residues are part of each CDR3. D genes are given only for firm matches. Clone size, where shown, is once, few, many, or a class for clones that have expanded.

d_gene	v_gene	abundance	j_gene	CDR3aa	CDR3nt
.	TRBV5-1	.	TRBJ1-1	CASSLESSHIALNTEAFF	TGCGCCAGCAGCTTGGAATCGTCTCATATTGCCTTAAACACTGAAGCTTTCTTT
.	TRBV6-8	few	TRBJ1-2	CASRQKRGGYTF	TGTGCCAGCAGACAGAAAAGGGGAGGCTACACCTTC
TRBD2	TRBV4-2	.	TRBJ2-5	CASSQDHGGAETQYF	TGTGCCAGCAGCCAAGACCACGGGGGGGCGGAGACCCAGTACTTC
.	TRBV7-2	.	TRBJ1-6	CASSLAGQRNSPLHF	TGTGCCAGCAGCTTAGCCGGGCAACGCAATTCACCCCTCCACTTT
TRBD2	TRBV10-3	.	TRBJ2-5	CATAGGRYQETQYF	TGTGCCACGGCAGGCGGGAGATACCAAGAGACCCAGTACTTC
.	TRBV5-8	.	TRBJ2-1	CASPILPVPRGAAYNEQFF	TGTGCCAGCCCAATCCTCCCTGTGCCCCGGGGGGCGGCCTACAATGAGCAGTTCTTC
.	TRBV9	.	TRBJ2-3	CASSADSTDTQYF	TGTGCCAGCAGCGCGGATAGCACAGATACGCAGTATTTT
TRBD1	TRBV9	.	TRBJ1-6	CASSPAGGRNSPLHF	TGTGCCAGCAGCCCCGCAGGGGGCCGGAATTCACCCCTCCACTTT
.	TRBV7-9	few	TRBJ1-6	CASSLEWGSLRNSPLHF	TGTGCCAGCAGCTTAGAGTGGGGGTCCCTTCGCAATTCACCCCTCCACTTT
.	TRBV4-2	.	TRBJ1-2	CASSQDGAGGYTF	TGTGCCAGCAGCCAAGATGGGGCGGGAGGCTACACCTTC